This T cell receptor (beta chain) was documented in a study of cytomegalovirus exposure and HLA in healthy donors. The CDR3 loop spans 17 amino acids. Germline-derived CDR1 and CDR2 are SGHRS and YFSETQ. After removal of 1 base from V and 4 bases from J, the junction contained 11 bases not matched to a gene. Study-wide results and limits: Analyses of presence and absence presupposed an approximately uniform sequencing depth across donors. The authors considered a cluster of highly shared sequence variants likely to be a sequencing artifact.

Regarding this clone: Its antigen remains unknown.

The study ran its PCR with 60 Vbeta and 13 Jbeta primers. Generated by immunoSEQ multiplex PCR, the TCRdb table keeps only in-frame clones and is missing some. The sample lists some 100,000 clones; roughly 70% were seen once. The sequencing sample was made of PBMCs. The chain carries TRBV5-1 and TRBJ1-1; 9 nucleotides agree with TRBD1. This TCR was recovered from a man between 50 and 59 years old in good health and CMV-seronegative. CDR3 nucleotide sequence: TGCGCCAGCAGCTTGCTTACTACGGGACAGGGAGTCACTGAAGCTTTCTTT. Residues: CASSLLTTGQGVTEAFF.